Following are 14 T cell receptor beta chains from one sample sequenced in a study of identical twins. TCRdb redid the calling of the 5' RACE reads with MiXCR, one entry per CDR3 protein. Of approximately 220,000 distinct CDR3 sequences in the sample, more than 6.5% are singletons; the top ten hold 1.9%. The sample also formed part of further work on yellow fever vaccine responses in identical twins.

Sequencing used memory (CD45RO+) T cells sorted from blood. The receptor source for this set is a woman under 30 in good health.

This clonotype was observed many times. The rearrangement joins TRBV3-1 to TRBJ2-7; the D call may be TRBD1 or TRBD2 (6 bases each). The CDR3 covers 14 residues. Trimming cost V 4 bases and J 5 bases, with 15 bases left between them. The germline CDR1 and CDR2 sequences are LGHDT and YNNKEL (reference sequence). CDR3 loop: CASSRRGGPHEQYF. CDR3 coding DNA: TGTGCCAGCAGCCGGCGAGGGGGGCCCCACGAGCAGTACTTC.

This clonotype was counted at least ten times. V usage is TRBV20-1 and J usage is TRBJ2-7, with 9 bases aligning to TRBD1. This CDR3 contains 13 residues. Germline V CDR1 and CDR2: DFQATT, SNEGSKA (reference sequence). J was trimmed by 5 bases and V by 5 bases; bases with no gene match: 7. The CDR3 region has the DNA TGCAGTGCTCAAACAGGGGGCCTGAACGAGCAGTACTTC. Translated, it gives CSAQTGGLNEQYF.

The CDR3 DNA reads TGTGCCTGGAGCCTAACAAACGAGCAGTACTTC. It encodes CAWSLTNEQYF. V usage is TRBV30 and J usage is TRBJ2-7; unclear D gene. Germline loops: CDR1 GTSNPN, CDR2 SVGIG (reference sequence). The CDR3 runs to 11 residues. Trimming took off 3 bases at V and 5 bases at J, with 8 bases between the two ends.

The rearrangement joins TRBV7-9 to TRBJ1-2, with D unresolved. V gave up 3 bases and J gave up 7 bases, with 9 bases separating them. CDR1 and CDR2 (germline): SEHNR, FQNEAQ (reference sequence). This CDR3 contains 12 residues. The CDR3 nucleotides are TGTGCCAGCAGCTTCGACGGTTCTGGCTACACCTTC. Residues: CASSFDGSGYTF.

The chain uses TRBV4-1 and TRBJ1-2; D gene uncertain. Germline CDR1 is MGHRA and CDR2 is YSYEKL. Trimming left V 0 bases short and J 0 bases short, with 8 bases between. The CDR3 consists of 15 residues. The CDR3 loop reads CASSQERIPNYGYTF. CDR3 DNA sequence: TGCGCCAGCAGCCAAGAGAGGATACCTAACTATGGCTACACCTTC.

This clonotype was seen only once. With a much larger clone just one base away, this may be a read error. This chain links TRBV29-1 with TRBJ1-2; a weak D match, TRBD1 (5 bases). The germline CDR1 and CDR2 sequences are SQVTM and ANQGSEA. CDR3 length equals 13 residues. This CDR3 reads CSVVRGDSYGYIF. In nucleotides, the CDR3 is TGCAGCGTTGTTCGGGGTGACAGCTATGGCTACATCTTC.

Many counts were recorded for this clonotype. The chain recombines TRBV12-3 or TRBV12-4 with TRBJ1-5; the D gene is possibly TRBD1 (6 bases). V lost 4 bases to trimming and J lost 5 bases, with 9 bases between them. CDR3 size: 13 residues. The CDR3 sequence: CASSWGADQPQHF. The DNA for the CDR3 is TGTGCCAGCAGTTGGGGGGCTGATCAGCCCCAGCATTTT.

A word on this clonotype: At one end the junction does not follow the germline gene, possibly because of a read error. The chain employs TRBV11-2 and TRBJ2-7; tentative D call: TRBD2 (6 bases). Per germline, CDR1 SGHAT and CDR2 FQNNGV. The CDR3 extends over 12 amino acids. The CDR3 sequence is CASSGAAGRPNF. The CDR3 nucleotides read TGTGCCAGCAGCGGAGCGGCGGGGAGGCCAAACTTC.

This clonotype was seen ten or more times. This chain links TRBV12-3 or TRBV12-4 with TRBJ2-3; TRBD2 aligns across 9 bases. The CDR3 extends over 15 amino acids. The J segment lost 2 bases and the V segment lost 6 bases, leaving 6 bases of the junction unmatched. This CDR3 reads CASRVAGAITDTQYF. The DNA for the CDR3 is TGTGCCAGCAGGGTAGCGGGGGCCATCACAGATACGCAGTATTTT.

This clonotype has a count of ten or more. This sequence joins TRBV6-2 or TRBV6-3 and TRBJ2-2; perhaps D is TRBD1 or TRBD2 (7 bases each). V was pared by 2 bases and J by 4 bases, with 11 bases between. Germline lookup yields CDR1 MNHEY and CDR2 SVGEGT. The CDR3 runs 15 residues. The CDR3 protein is CASSYVRGGTGELFF. The CDR3 DNA is TGTGCCAGCAGTTACGTCAGGGGGGGCACCGGGGAGCTGTTTTTT.

This clonotype came up many times. The junction does not match germline at one end; this may be a read error. The chain links TRBV7-7 to TRBJ2-2; 13 bases fit TRBD2. Germline lookup yields CDR1 SSHAT and CDR2 FNYEAQ (reference sequence). The CDR3 is made up of 17 amino acids. The CDR3 loop is CASSSLLAGGDTGELFF. DNA of the CDR3: TGTGCTAGCAGCTCCCTACTAGCGGGAGGGGACACCGGGGAGCTGTTTTTT. Based on the CDR3 plus reference TRBV7-7 and TRBJ2-2, the full variable domain is GAGVSQSPRYKVTKRGQDVTLRCDPISSHATLYWYQQALGQGPEFLTYFNYEAQPDKSGLPSDRFSAERPEGSISTLTIQRTEQRDSAMYRCASSSLLAGGDTGELFFGEGSRLTVL.

This rearrangement joins TRBV7-2 to TRBJ2-1; D uncertain. The CDR3 loop spans 17 amino acids. V was cut by 5 bases and J by 0 bases, with 17 bases left in between. Looked up from germline, CDR1 is SGHTA and CDR2 is FQGNSA. The CDR3 is CASSQTGRLISYNEQFF. CDR3 in DNA: TGTGCCAGCAGCCAGACCGGGCGGCTGATCTCCTACAATGAGCAGTTCTTC.

In this sample, this clonotype turned up a few times. The chain has TRBV28 and TRBJ2-5, with D perhaps matching TRBD2 (5 bases). V dropped 3 bases and J dropped 4 bases, with 9 bases sitting between them. Germline V gives CDR1 MDHEN, CDR2 SYDVKM. The CDR3 extends over 13 amino acids. The CDR3 loop reads CASSFPAGETQYF. The CDR3 DNA follows: TGTGCCAGCAGTTTCCCCGCGGGAGAGACCCAGTACTTC. The whole variable domain, remainder taken from reference TRBV28 and TRBJ2-5, is DVKVTQSSRYLVKRTGEKVFLECVQDMDHENMFWYRQDPGLGLRLIYFSYDVKMKEKGDIPEGYSVSREKKERFSLILESASTNQTSMYLCASSFPAGETQYFGPGTRLLVL.

In its sample, this clonotype was seen many times. V and J are TRBV29-1 and TRBJ1-2; 8 bases fit TRBD1. This CDR3 has 13 residues. The V gene end was trimmed by 6 bases and the J gene end by 4 bases; junction bases not matched to a gene: 7. Germline V gene data show CDR1 as SQVTM and CDR2 as ANQGSEA. Here the CDR3 reads CSVTGGWGYGYTF. CDR3 coding DNA: TGCAGCGTCACAGGGGGTTGGGGCTATGGCTACACCTTC.